This T cell receptor beta chain was retrieved from a study of shared clonotypes between healthy human individuals. Study in general: Donors were two women and a few men aged 18 to 49.

As to this clone: Its matching antigen is unknown.

Study results and limitations: Shared clonotypes across all four donors exceeded non-shared ones in generation probability.

The protocol was immunoSEQ multiplex PCR, while the TCRdb copy is restricted to in-frame clones and leaves out a portion. The table lists more than 2 million clones, more than 90% of them singletons. V lost 2 bases to trimming and J lost 10 bases, with 11 bases between them. CDR1 is SNHLY, CDR2 FYNNEI, per germline. The CDR3 runs to 12 residues. The sequenced sample consisted of naive CD4+ T cells sorted from blood. Described subset: CD45RA+ positively selected. The receptor comes from a man aged 18 to 35 in good health. J is TRBJ1-2 and V is TRBV2; D possibly corresponds to TRBD1 (6 bases). CDR3 sequence reads: CASSELAGVYTF. In nucleotides, the CDR3 is TGTGCCAGCAGTGAATTAGCAGGGGTCTACACCTTC.